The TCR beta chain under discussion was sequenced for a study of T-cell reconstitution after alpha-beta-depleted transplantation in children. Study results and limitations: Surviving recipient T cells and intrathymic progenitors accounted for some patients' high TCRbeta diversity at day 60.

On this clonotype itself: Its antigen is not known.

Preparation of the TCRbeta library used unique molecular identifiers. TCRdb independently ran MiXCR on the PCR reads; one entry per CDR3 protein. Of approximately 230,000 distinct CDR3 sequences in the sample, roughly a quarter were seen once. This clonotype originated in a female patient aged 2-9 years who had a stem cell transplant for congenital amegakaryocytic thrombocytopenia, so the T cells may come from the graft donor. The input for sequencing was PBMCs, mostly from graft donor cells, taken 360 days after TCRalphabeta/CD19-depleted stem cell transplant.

The CDR3 spells CASSQAGGLSGQFF. CDR3 nucleotides: TGCGCCAGCAGCCAGGCGGGAGGCCTTTCTGGGCAGTTCTTC. The V call is TRBV4-1, the J call TRBJ2-1, with TRBD2 matching over 8 bases. The CDR3 has 14 amino acids. Germline V CDR1 and CDR2: MGHRA, YSYEKL. After removal of 3 bases from V and 12 bases from J, the junction contained 10 bases not matched to a gene.